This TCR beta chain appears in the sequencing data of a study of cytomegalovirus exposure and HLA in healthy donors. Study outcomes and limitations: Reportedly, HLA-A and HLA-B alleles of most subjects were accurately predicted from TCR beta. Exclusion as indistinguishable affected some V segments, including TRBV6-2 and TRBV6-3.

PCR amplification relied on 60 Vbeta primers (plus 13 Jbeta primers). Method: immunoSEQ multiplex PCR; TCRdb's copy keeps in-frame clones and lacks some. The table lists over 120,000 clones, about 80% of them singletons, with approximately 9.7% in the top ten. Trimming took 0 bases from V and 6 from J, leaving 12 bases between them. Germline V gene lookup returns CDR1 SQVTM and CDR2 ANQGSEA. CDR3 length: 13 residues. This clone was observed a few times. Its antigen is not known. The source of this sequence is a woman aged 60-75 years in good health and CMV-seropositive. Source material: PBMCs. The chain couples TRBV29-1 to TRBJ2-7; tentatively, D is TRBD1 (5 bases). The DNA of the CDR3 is TGCAGCGTTGAAGAGGGAAGGGGTCGCGAGCAGTACTTC. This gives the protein CSVEEGRGREQYF.